This TCR beta chain originates from a study of blood T cell repertoires in COVID-19. Study summary: Sites across the United States, Italy and Spain contributed samples from acute and convalescent COVID-19. T cells, B-cell-depleted T cells, or PBMCs provided the cDNA or gDNA that served as material.

Methods used by the authors: Estimation of nucleated cell counts was performed using reference gene primer amplification. Sequenced by immunoSEQ multiplex PCR; TCRdb stores in-frame clones only, minus some. Clone size and the V and J calls come from that table; the DNA yielded D and trimming. The sample lists some 140,000 clones; about 73% were seen once. This clone has just one count. This CDR3 has 13 residues. CDR1 and CDR2 (germline): MNHEY, SVGEGT. V dropped 2 bases and J dropped 11 bases, with 10 bases sitting between them. This clonotype was sampled from a man at least 80 years old with acute or convalescent COVID-19. Sequenced material: peripheral blood. The genes are TRBV6-2 or TRBV6-3 and TRBJ1-6; D is ambiguous. This chain's CDR3 is CASSYNRGTPLHF. The CDR3 DNA follows: TGTGCCAGCAGTTACAATCGCGGGACACCCCTCCACTTT.